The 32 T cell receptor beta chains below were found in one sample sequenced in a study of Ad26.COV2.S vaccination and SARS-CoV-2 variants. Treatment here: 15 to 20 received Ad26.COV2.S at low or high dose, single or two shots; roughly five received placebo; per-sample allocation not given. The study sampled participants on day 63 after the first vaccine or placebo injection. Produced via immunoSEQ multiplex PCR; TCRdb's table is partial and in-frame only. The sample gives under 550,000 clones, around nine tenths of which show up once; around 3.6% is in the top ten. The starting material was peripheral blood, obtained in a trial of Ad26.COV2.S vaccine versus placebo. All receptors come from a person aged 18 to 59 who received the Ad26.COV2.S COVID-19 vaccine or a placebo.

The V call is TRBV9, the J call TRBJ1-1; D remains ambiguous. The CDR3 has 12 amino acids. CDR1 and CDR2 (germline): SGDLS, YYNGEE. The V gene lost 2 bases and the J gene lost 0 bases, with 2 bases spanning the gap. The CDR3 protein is CASSVLNTEAFF. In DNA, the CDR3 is TGTGCCAGCAGCGTCCTGAACACTGAAGCTTTCTTT.

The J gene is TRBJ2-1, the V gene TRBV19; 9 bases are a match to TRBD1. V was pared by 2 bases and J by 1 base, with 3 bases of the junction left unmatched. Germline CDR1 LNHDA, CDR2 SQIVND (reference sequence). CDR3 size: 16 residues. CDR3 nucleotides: TGTGCCAGTAGTATACGGGGACAGGGATCCTACAATGAGCAGTTCTTC. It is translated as CASSIRGQGSYNEQFF.

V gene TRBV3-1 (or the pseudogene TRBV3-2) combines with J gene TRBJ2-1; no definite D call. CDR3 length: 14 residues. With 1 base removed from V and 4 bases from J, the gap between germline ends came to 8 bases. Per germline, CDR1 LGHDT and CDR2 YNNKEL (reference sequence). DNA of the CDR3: TGTGCCAGCAGCCAAGGGTTCGTGTACAATGAGCAGTTCTTC. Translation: CASSQGFVYNEQFF.

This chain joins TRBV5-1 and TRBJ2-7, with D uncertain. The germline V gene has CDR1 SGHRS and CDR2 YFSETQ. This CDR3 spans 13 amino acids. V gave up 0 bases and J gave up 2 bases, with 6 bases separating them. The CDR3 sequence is CASSLGGPYEQYF. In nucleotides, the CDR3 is TGCGCCAGCAGCTTGGGCGGACCCTACGAGCAGTACTTC.

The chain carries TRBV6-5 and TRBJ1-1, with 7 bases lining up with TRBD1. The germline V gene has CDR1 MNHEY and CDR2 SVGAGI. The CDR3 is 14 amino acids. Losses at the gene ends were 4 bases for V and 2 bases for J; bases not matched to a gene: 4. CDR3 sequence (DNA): TGTGCCAGCAGTTTCGGGACAGTAAACACTGAAGCTTTCTTT. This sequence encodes CASSFGTVNTEAFF.

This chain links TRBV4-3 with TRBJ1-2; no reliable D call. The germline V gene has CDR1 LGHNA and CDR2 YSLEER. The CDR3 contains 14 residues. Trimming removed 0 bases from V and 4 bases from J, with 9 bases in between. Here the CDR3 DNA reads TGCGCCAGCAGCCAAGATAGGGCCGGCTATGGCTACACCTTC. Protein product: CASSQDRAGYGYTF.

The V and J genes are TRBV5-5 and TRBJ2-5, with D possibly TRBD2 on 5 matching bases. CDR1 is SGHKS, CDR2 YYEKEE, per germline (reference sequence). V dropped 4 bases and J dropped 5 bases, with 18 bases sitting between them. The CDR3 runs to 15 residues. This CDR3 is CASSPSRRAGETQYF. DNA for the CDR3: TGTGCCAGCAGCCCGTCGAGGCGGGCCGGGGAGACCCAGTACTTC. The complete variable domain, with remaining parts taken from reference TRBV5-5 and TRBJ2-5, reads DAGVTQSPTHLIKTRGQQVTLRCSPISGHKSVSWYQQVLGQGPQFIFQYYEKEERGRGNFPDRFSARQFPNYSSELNVNALLLGDSALYLCASSPSRRAGETQYFGPGTRLLVL.

The CDR3 loop reads CASSYLGTGEAFF. The CDR3 DNA is TGTGCCAGCAGTTACCTAGGGACAGGTGAAGCTTTCTTT. V gene TRBV6-5 combines with J gene TRBJ1-1, with 8 bases matching TRBD1. Germline CDR1 MNHEY, CDR2 SVGAGI. The CDR3 loop spans 13 amino acids. The V segment lost 2 bases and the J segment 7 bases; nucleotides outside the gene matches: 3.

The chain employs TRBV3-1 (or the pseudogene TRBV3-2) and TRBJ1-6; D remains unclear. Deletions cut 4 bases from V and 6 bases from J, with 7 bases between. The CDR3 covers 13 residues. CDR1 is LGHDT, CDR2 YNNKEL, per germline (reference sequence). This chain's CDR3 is CASSLSPNSPLHF. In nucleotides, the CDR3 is TGTGCCAGCAGCCTCTCTCCTAATTCACCCCTCCACTTT.

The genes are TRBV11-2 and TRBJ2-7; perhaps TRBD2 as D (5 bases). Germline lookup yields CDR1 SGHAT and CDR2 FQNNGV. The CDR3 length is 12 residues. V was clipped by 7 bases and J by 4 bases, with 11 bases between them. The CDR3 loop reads CASTITGYEQYF. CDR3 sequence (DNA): TGTGCCAGCACCATTACGGGATACGAGCAGTACTTC.

Here the CDR3 reads CASSLEPGYEQYF. CDR3 nucleotides: TGTGCCAGCAGCTTAGAGCCGGGTTACGAGCAGTACTTC. The chain couples TRBV7-9 to TRBJ2-7; D gene uncertain. The CDR3 is 13 amino acids. V was clipped by 1 base and J by 4 bases, with 8 bases between them. Per germline, CDR1 SEHNR and CDR2 FQNEAQ (reference sequence). Drawing the rest from reference TRBV7-9 and TRBJ2-7, the complete variable domain is DTGVSQNPRHKITKRGQNVTFRCDPISEHNRLYWYRQTLGQGPEFLTYFQNEAQLEKSRLLSDRFSAERPKGSFSTLEIQRTEQGDSAMYLCASSLEPGYEQYFGPGTRLTVT.

CDR3 sequence (DNA): TGTGCCAGCAGACCGGACGGAAACACCATATATTTT. This codes for CASRPDGNTIYF. The gene calls are TRBV12-3 or TRBV12-4 and TRBJ1-3; D not certain. This CDR3 has 12 amino acids. V was trimmed by 6 bases and J by 4 bases, leaving 7 bases between them.

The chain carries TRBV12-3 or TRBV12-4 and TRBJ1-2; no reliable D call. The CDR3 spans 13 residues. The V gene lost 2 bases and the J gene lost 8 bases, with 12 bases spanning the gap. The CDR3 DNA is TGTGCCAGCAGTTTAATGGGGTTCCGAGGCTACACCTTC. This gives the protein CASSLMGFRGYTF.

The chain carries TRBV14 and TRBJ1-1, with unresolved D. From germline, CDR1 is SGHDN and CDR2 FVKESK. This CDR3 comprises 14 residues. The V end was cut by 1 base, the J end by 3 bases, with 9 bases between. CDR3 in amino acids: CASSQVGSYTEAFF. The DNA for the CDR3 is TGTGCCAGCAGCCAAGTGGGCAGTTACACTGAAGCTTTCTTT.

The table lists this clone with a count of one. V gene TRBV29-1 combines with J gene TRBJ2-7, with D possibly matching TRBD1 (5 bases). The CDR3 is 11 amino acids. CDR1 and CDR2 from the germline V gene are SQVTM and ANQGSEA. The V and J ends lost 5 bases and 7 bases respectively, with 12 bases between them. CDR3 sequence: CSVRGRGEQYF. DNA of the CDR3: TGCAGCGTTAGGGGTAGGGGAGAGCAGTACTTC.

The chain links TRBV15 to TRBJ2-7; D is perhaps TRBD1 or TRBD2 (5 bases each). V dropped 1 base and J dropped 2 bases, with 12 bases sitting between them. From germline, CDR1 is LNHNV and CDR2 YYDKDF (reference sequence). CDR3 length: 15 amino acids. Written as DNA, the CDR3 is TGTGCCACCAGCAGAGCCCGGGACGGTCCCTACGAGCAGTACTTC. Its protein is CATSRARDGPYEQYF. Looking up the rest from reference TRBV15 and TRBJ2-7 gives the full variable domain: DAMVIQNPRYQVTQFGKPVTLSCSQTLNHNVMYWYQQKSSQAPKLLFHYYDKDFNNEADTPDNFQSRRPNTSFCFLDIRSPGLGDTAMYLCATSRARDGPYEQYFGPGTRLTVT.

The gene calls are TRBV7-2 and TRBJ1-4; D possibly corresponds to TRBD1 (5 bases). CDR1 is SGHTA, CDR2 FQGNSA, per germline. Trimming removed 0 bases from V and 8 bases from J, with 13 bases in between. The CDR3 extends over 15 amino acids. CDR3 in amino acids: CASSLAGSQGEKLFF. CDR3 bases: TGTGCCAGCAGCTTAGCGGGATCTCAGGGAGAAAAACTGTTTTTT.

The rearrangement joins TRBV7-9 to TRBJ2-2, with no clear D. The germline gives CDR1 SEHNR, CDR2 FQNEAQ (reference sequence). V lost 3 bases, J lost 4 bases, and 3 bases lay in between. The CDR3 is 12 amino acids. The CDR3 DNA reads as TGTGCCAGCAGCTTCACCACCGGGGAGCTGTTTTTT. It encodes CASSFTTGELFF.

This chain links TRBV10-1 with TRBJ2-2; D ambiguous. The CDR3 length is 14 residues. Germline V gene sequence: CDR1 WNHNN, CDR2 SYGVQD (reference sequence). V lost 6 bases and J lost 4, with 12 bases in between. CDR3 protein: CASSETHPTGELFF. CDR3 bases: TGCGCCAGCAGCGAAACCCACCCCACCGGGGAGCTGTTTTTT.

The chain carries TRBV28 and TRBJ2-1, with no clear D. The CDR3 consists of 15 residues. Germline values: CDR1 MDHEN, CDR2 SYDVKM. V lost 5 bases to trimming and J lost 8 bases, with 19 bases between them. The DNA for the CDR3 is TGTGCCAGCAGTCAAGGCCTCGACCCGCCGGATGAGCAGTTCTTC. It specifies CASSQGLDPPDEQFF.

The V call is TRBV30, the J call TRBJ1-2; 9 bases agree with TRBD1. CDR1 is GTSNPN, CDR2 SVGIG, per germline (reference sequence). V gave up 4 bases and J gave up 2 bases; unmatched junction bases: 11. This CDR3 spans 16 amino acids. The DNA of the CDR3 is TGTGCCTGGATCCGGACAGGGGAAATTGTAAACTATGGCTACACCTTC. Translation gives CAWIRTGEIVNYGYTF.

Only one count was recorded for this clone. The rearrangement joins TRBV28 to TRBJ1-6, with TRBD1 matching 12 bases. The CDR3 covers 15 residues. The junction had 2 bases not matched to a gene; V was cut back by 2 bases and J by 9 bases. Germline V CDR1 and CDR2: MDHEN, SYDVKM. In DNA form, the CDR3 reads TGTGCCAGCAGTTTACCGGGACAGGGGGCTTCACCCCTCCACTTT. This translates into CASSLPGQGASPLHF.

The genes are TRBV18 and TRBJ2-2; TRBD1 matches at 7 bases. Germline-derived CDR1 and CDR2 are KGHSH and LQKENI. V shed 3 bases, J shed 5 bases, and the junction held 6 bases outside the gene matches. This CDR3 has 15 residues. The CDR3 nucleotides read TGTGCCAGCTCACCGGCCAGGGGGAGAACCGGGGAGCTGTTTTTT. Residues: CASSPARGRTGELFF.

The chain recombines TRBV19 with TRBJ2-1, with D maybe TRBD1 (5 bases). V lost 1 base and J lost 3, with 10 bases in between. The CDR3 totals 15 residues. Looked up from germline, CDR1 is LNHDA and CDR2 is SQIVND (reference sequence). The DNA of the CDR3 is TGTGCCAGTAGTATAGTAGTGCAGGGCTACAATGAGCAGTTCTTC. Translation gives CASSIVVQGYNEQFF.

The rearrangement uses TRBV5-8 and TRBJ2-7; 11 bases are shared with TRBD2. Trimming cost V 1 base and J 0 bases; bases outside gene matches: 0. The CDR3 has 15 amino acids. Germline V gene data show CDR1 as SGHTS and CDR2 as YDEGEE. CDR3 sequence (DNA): TGTGCCAGCAGCTTGACTAGCGGGGGCTCCTACGAGCAGTACTTC. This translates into CASSLTSGGSYEQYF.

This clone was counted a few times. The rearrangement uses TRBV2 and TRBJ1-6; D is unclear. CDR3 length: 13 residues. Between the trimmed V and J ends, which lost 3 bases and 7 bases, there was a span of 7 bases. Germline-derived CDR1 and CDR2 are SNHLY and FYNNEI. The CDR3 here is CASSDGANSPLHF. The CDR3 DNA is TGTGCCAGCAGTGATGGCGCGAATTCACCCCTCCACTTT.

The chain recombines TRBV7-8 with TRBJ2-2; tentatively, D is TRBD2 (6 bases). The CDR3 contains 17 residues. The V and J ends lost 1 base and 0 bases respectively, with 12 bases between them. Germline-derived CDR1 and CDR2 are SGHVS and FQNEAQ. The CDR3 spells CASSLGGAETNTGELFF. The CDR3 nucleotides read TGTGCCAGCAGCTTAGGCGGGGCAGAAACGAACACCGGGGAGCTGTTTTTT.

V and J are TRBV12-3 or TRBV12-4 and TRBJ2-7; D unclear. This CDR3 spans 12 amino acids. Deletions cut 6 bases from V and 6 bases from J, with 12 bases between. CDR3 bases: TGTGCCAGCAGACTCCTCGGTCGCGAGCAGTACTTC. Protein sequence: CASRLLGREQYF.

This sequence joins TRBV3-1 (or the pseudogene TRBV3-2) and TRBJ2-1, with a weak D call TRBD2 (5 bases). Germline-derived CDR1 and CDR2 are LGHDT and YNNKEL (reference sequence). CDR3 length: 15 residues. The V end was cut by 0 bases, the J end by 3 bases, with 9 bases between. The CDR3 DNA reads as TGTGCCAGCAGCCAAGAGGGCGGGCGCTACAATGAGCAGTTCTTC. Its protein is CASSQEGGRYNEQFF.

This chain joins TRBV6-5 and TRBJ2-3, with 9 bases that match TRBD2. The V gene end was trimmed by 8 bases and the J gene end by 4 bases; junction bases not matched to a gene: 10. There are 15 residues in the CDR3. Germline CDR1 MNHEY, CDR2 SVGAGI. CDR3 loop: CASLASGEDPDTQYF. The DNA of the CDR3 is TGTGCCAGCTTGGCTAGCGGGGAGGACCCAGATACGCAGTATTTT.

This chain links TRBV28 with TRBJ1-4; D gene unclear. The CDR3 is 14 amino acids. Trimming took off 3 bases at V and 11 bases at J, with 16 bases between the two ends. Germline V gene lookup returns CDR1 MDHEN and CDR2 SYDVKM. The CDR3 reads CASSLSADLRKLFF. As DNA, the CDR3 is TGTGCCAGCAGTTTGTCGGCGGACCTGAGGAAACTGTTTTTT. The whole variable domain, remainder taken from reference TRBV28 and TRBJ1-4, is DVKVTQSSRYLVKRTGEKVFLECVQDMDHENMFWYRQDPGLGLRLIYFSYDVKMKEKGDIPEGYSVSREKKERFSLILESASTNQTSMYLCASSLSADLRKLFFGSGTQLSVL.

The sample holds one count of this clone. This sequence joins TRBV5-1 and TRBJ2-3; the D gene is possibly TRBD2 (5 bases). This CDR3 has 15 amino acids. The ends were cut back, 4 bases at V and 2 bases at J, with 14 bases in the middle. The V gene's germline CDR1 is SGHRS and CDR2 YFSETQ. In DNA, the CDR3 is TGCGCCAGCAGCGCCTACAGAGACTACACAGATACGCAGTATTTT. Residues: CASSAYRDYTDTQYF.